Only one count was recorded for the clone carrying this T cell receptor beta chain. The data are from a study of shared clonotypes between healthy human individuals. The wider study: For every donor, three CD4 naive, three CD4 memory, two CD8 naive and one CD8 memory plates were used.

Germline assignment: CDR1 MNHEY and CDR2 SVGAGI. This CDR3 is 15 amino acids long. V was clipped by 0 bases and J by 5 bases, with 14 bases between them. This table comes from immunoSEQ multiplex PCR, and its TCRdb copy is limited to in-frame clones, with some not included. The sample yields 150,000 to 200,000 clones, 85% to 95% seen once. The source of this sequence is a woman aged 25 to 39 in good health. The chain recombines TRBV6-5 with TRBJ2-7, with D perhaps matching TRBD1 (6 bases). The sequenced sample was naive CD4+ T cells sorted from blood. Subset described: CD45RA+ positively selected. DNA of the CDR3: TGTGCCAGCAGTTACTCAGCAGGACAGTTCGACGAGCAGTACTTC. As protein: CASSYSAGQFDEQYF.